These T cell receptor beta chains were read from a single sample in a study of T cell repertoires in cytomegalovirus infection. These TCRs' antigens remain unknown. TCRdb called the reads again in MiXCR, with one record for every CDR3 protein. The sample consists of about 60,000 distinct CDR3 sequences, roughly a fifth of them appearing once. The sequencing here drew on CD8+ T cells from cultured PBMCs, taken from culture after CMV antigen stimulation. The receptors originated from a human donor in good health (CMV status not recorded). Some clones in this sample may be carry-over from other donors' samples. Each CDR3 is given with its conserved first and last residue. The D gene is left open where the match is weak. Clone size is shown for a subset of rows, as once, few, many or a class of expanded clone.

J | V | D | size | CDR3 | DNA
TRBJ1-5 | TRBV10-2 | NA | NA | CASCQFEGTANQPQHF | TGCGCCAGCTGCCAATTTGAAGGGACCGCTAATCAGCCCCAGCATTTT
TRBJ2-2 | TRBV4-3 | TRBD2 | NA | CASSHSSGGITGELFF | TGCGCCAGCAGCCATTCTTCGGGGGGGATCACCGGGGAGCTGTTTTTT
TRBJ1-1 | TRBV4-1 | NA | NA | CASTLTNTYTEAFF | TGCGCCAGCACCCTTACCAACACCTACACTGAAGCTTTCTTT
TRBJ2-7 | TRBV7-8 | TRBD2 | few | CASSFLGLAGGRYEQYF | TGTGCCAGCAGCTTCCTTGGACTAGCGGGGGGGCGCTACGAGCAGTACTTC
TRBJ1-1 | TRBV7-8 | TRBD1 | few | CASSLPLGQANTEAFF | TGTGCCAGCAGCTTACCCCTGGGACAGGCGAACACTGAAGCTTTCTTT
TRBJ1-4 | TRBV11-2 | NA | NA | CASSWGGGQNEKLFF | TGTGCCAGCAGCTGGGGGGGTGGCCAAAATGAAAAACTGTTTTTT
TRBJ2-3 | TRBV12-5 | TRBD1 | few | CASGYRGLTDTQYF | TGTGCTAGTGGATACAGGGGTTTGACAGATACGCAGTATTTT
TRBJ1-5 | TRBV7-2 | TRBD1 | NA | CASSPGIGDRVVQPQHF | TGTGCCAGCAGCCCCGGGATTGGGGACAGGGTTGTTCAGCCCCAGCATTTT
TRBJ2-1 | TRBV20-1 | TRBD2 | NA | CSARHLGLAGGEQFF | TGCAGTGCTAGACACCTGGGACTAGCGGGTGGTGAGCAGTTCTTC
TRBJ1-3 | TRBV4-1 | TRBD1 | many | CASSPDPGQTITIYF | TGCGCCAGCAGCCCCGACCCGGGACAGACGATAACCATATATTTT
TRBJ1-2 | TRBV6-1 | NA | NA | CASSEAAGANYGYTF | TGTGCCAGCAGTGAAGCGGCAGGGGCGAACTATGGCTACACCTTC
TRBJ1-1 | TRBV24-1 | NA | few | CATSDRWGTEAFF | TGTGCCACCAGCGATAGATGGGGCACTGAAGCTTTCTTT
TRBJ1-1 | TRBV19 | NA | NA | CASSFRGHPGTEAFF | TGTGCCAGTAGTTTTCGTGGACACCCTGGCACTGAAGCTTTCTTT
TRBJ2-1 | TRBV6-2/TRBV6-3 | TRBD2 | NA | CASSLGLAETYNEQFF | TGTGCCAGCAGTTTGGGGCTAGCGGAAACCTACAATGAGCAGTTCTTC
TRBJ1-2 | TRBV12-3/TRBV12-4 | NA | NA | CASTSLDGANYGYTF | TGTGCCAGCACCTCCCTGGACGGAGCTAACTATGGCTACACCTTC
TRBJ1-3 | TRBV20-1 | NA | few | CSLGIGPGNTIYF | TGCAGTCTTGGAATCGGCCCTGGAAACACCATATATTTT
TRBJ1-1 | TRBV7-9 | NA | NA | CASSLRAYEAFF | TGTGCCAGCAGCTTACGAGCATATGAAGCTTTCTTT
TRBJ2-7 | TRBV7-9 | TRBD1 | NA | CASSLRQGAYEQYF | TGTGCCAGCAGCTTGAGACAGGGCGCCTACGAGCAGTACTTC
TRBJ1-1 | TRBV6-2/TRBV6-3 | NA | few | CASRPEAEVNTEAFF | TGTGCCAGCAGGCCCGAGGCGGAGGTGAACACTGAAGCTTTCTTT
TRBJ1-1 | TRBV11-2 | NA | NA | CASSLAGGAVEAFF | TGTGCCAGCAGCTTAGCTGGCGGGGCTGTTGAAGCTTTCTTT
TRBJ1-5 | TRBV7-9 | TRBD1 | NA | CASSRQGGRDQPQHF | TGTGCCAGCAGCCGACAGGGAGGGAGAGATCAGCCCCAGCATTTT
TRBJ2-5 | TRBV6-5 | NA | NA | CASSYSGASQETQYF | TGTGCCAGCAGTTACTCAGGCGCCTCTCAAGAGACCCAGTACTTC
TRBJ2-5 | TRBV7-9 | TRBD2 | NA | CASSFERGYQETQYF | TGTGCCAGCAGCTTTGAGCGGGGGTACCAAGAGACCCAGTACTTC
TRBJ1-2 | TRBV4-1 | TRBD1 | few | CASSQDPGQGNYGYTF | TGTGCCAGCAGCCAAGACCCGGGACAGGGAAACTATGGCTACACCTTC
TRBJ1-1 | TRBV19 | NA | NA | CATTTGMNTEAFF | TGTGCCACCACGACAGGCATGAACACTGAAGCTTTCTTT
TRBJ1-1 | TRBV27 | NA | few | CASSLNSLNTEAFF | TGTGCCAGCAGTTTAAACAGCTTGAACACTGAAGCTTTCTTT
TRBJ1-1 | TRBV7-2 | TRBD1 | few | CASSSSGGVGGGAFF | TGTGCCAGCAGCTCATCAGGGGGCGTAGGGGGTGGCGCTTTCTTT